This record looks at one T cell receptor (beta chain) sequence and its context. The V gene's germline CDR1 is LNHDA and CDR2 SQIVND (reference sequence). The CDR3 runs to 14 residues. The J segment lost 7 bases and the V segment lost 6 bases, leaving 8 bases of the junction unmatched. This sample was taken from a study of CD8 T cells in Susac syndrome. cDNA came from around 0.5 to 1 ug RNA primed by random hexamers. TCRdb passed the immunoSEQ multiplex PCR reads through MiXCR, listing each CDR3 protein once. The sample has 100,000 to 150,000 distinct CDR3 sequences, 90% to 95% seen once. The J gene is TRBJ1-5, the V gene TRBV19, with 8 bases aligning to TRBD1. The clonotype was recovered from a human donor with Susac syndrome. The sequenced sample consisted of CD8+ T cells from PBMCs. The CDR3 bases are TGTGCCAGTAGCGGGACAGGACTGGAACAGCCCCAGCATTTT. Its translation: CASSGTGLEQPQHF.